A single sample gave rise to the 19 T cell receptor beta chains below, sequenced in a study of shared clonotypes between healthy human individuals. Naive CD8 cells lacked CD45RO and underwent positive selection for CCR7, leaving out terminally differentiated effector memory CD45RA+ cells. The method was immunoSEQ multiplex PCR; TCRdb's version includes in-frame clones alone and lacks a portion of them. Here the sample spans about 2 million clones, about 94% being singletons. Sequenced material: naive CD8+ T cells sorted from blood. All receptors come from a man aged 18 to 29 in good health.

This chain joins TRBV2 and TRBJ2-1; tentatively, D is TRBD1 or TRBD2 (5 bases each). The V gene's germline CDR1 is SNHLY and CDR2 FYNNEI. The length of the CDR3 is 14 residues. V was pared by 10 bases and J by 7 bases, with 20 bases between. As DNA, the CDR3 is TGTGCCATACCGGGACCAAAAAGGGTGAATGAGCAGTTCTTC. Encoded protein: CAIPGPKRVNEQFF.

The rearrangement joins TRBV13 to TRBJ2-3, with TRBD2 matching 12 bases. The germline V gene has CDR1 PRHDT and CDR2 FYEKMQ (reference sequence). The CDR3 covers 18 residues. V trimming: 0 bases; J trimming: 3 bases; junction bases outside the gene matches: 7. CDR3 in DNA: TGTGCCAGCAGCTTAGGCCCCGCGACTAGCGGGGGTACAGATACGCAGTATTTT. The encoded protein is CASSLGPATSGGTDTQYF.

This chain uses TRBV10-1 with TRBJ1-5; the D gene is possibly TRBD1 (5 bases). V was shortened by 7 bases and J by 2 bases, with 18 bases between the two germline ends. The CDR3 runs to 16 residues. Germline values: CDR1 WNHNN, CDR2 SYGVQD (reference sequence). The CDR3 nucleotides are TGCGCCAGCAAACCCTCACCGGGGGGTGGCAATCAGCCCCAGCATTTT. The encoded protein is CASKPSPGGGNQPQHF.

This clone was found once. The chain links TRBV13 to TRBJ1-2; D is unclear. This CDR3 is 14 amino acids long. The V and J ends lost 2 bases and 5 bases respectively, with 12 bases between them. Germline CDR1 reads PRHDT; CDR2 reads FYEKMQ (reference sequence). CDR3 nucleotide sequence: TGTGCCAGCAGCTTAATGACGGATATGTATGGCTACACCTTC. Translating gives CASSLMTDMYGYTF.

This sequence joins TRBV11-2 and TRBJ2-7; D is perhaps TRBD2 (5 bases). Trimming left V 5 bases short and J 4 bases short, with 21 bases between. The CDR3 covers 16 residues. Germline CDR1 and CDR2: SGHAT and FQNNGV. In DNA, the CDR3 is TGTGCCAGCAGCCTCCCAGCCGACCGACCGGGATACGAGCAGTACTTC. Amino acids: CASSLPADRPGYEQYF.

This chain joins TRBV27 and TRBJ2-7; 10 bases agree with TRBD2. V was pared by 6 bases and J by 2 bases, with 13 bases of the junction left unmatched. CDR1 and CDR2 from the germline V gene are MNHEY and SMNVEV (reference sequence). This CDR3 is 17 amino acids long. CDR3 coding DNA: TGTGCCAGCAGCCTAGCCCAGCCTAGCGGGAGAACCTACGAGCAGTACTTC. Translating gives CASSLAQPSGRTYEQYF.

V usage is TRBV5-6 and J usage is TRBJ2-7; 7 bases are shared with TRBD1. Germline values: CDR1 SGHDT, CDR2 YYEEEE. V lost 4 bases to trimming and J lost 0 bases; unmatched junction nucleotides: 10. The CDR3 sequence is 16 residues long. The CDR3 coding sequence is TGTGCCAGCAGCCCGGTGGGACAGATGAGCTCCTACGAGCAGTACTTC. This encodes CASSPVGQMSSYEQYF.

This rearrangement joins TRBV13 to TRBJ2-3; TRBD2 aligns across 8 bases. Germline assignment: CDR1 PRHDT and CDR2 FYEKMQ (reference sequence). The CDR3 length is 14 residues. Unmatched junction bases numbered 7, after V lost 5 bases and J lost 6 bases. CDR3 sequence: CASSPQRERDTQYF. In DNA form, the CDR3 reads TGTGCCAGCAGCCCTCAGCGGGAGAGGGATACGCAGTATTTT. Using reference TRBV13 and TRBJ2-3 for the parts outside the CDR3, the full variable domain is AAGVIQSPRHLIKEKRETATLKCYPIPRHDTVYWYQQGPGQDPQFLISFYEKMQSDKGSIPDRFSAQQFSDYHSELNMSSLELGDSALYFCASSPQRERDTQYFGPGTRLTVL.

The CDR3 nucleotides are TGCGCCACCCGCGGGGAGTGGAGTACAGATACGCAGTATTTT. This codes for CATRGEWSTDTQYF. V gene TRBV4-1 combines with J gene TRBJ2-3, with D possibly being TRBD2 (6 bases). The CDR3 totals 14 residues. CDR1 MGHRA and CDR2 YSYEKL come from the germline V gene. The germline V and J ends were trimmed by 10 bases and 3 bases, with 17 bases remaining between them.

The chain joins TRBV19 to TRBJ2-5, with 7 bases that match TRBD1. Germline CDR1 LNHDA, CDR2 SQIVND (reference sequence). V lost 3 bases and J lost 1; bases outside the gene matches: 2. This CDR3 has 14 residues. Written as DNA, the CDR3 is TGTGCCAGTAGTATCTGGGACAGCCAAGAGACCCAGTACTTC. Amino acids: CASSIWDSQETQYF. Full variable domain (rest looked up from reference TRBV19 and TRBJ2-5): DGGITQSPKYLFRKEGQNVTLSCEQNLNHDAMYWYRQDPGQGLRLIYYSQIVNDFQKGDIAEGYSVSREKKESFPLTVTSAQKNPTAFYLCASSIWDSQETQYFGPGTRLLVL.

The chain recombines TRBV12-5 with TRBJ2-7, with D possibly being TRBD1 (6 bases). There are 16 residues in the CDR3. The V gene lost 5 bases and the J gene lost 5 bases, with 22 bases spanning the gap. Germline assignment: CDR1 LGHNT and CDR2 FRNRAP. The CDR3 reads CASGPSSGTQGHEQYF. The CDR3 DNA is TGTGCTAGTGGTCCGTCATCGGGGACACAGGGCCACGAGCAGTACTTC.

Details on this clone: Other DNA sequences in this specimen translate into the identical CDR3. The V and J genes are TRBV5-1 and TRBJ2-5; D is undetermined. The germline V gene encodes CDR1 SGHRS and CDR2 YFSETQ. The CDR3 sequence is 11 residues long. The ends were cut back, 2 bases at V and 1 base at J, with 0 bases in the middle. Here the CDR3 reads CASSFQETQYF. CDR3 in DNA: TGCGCCAGCAGCTTCCAAGAGACCCAGTACTTC.

This clone has a single count. The chain joins TRBV6-6 to TRBJ2-3; a possible D gene is TRBD2 (5 bases). CDR1 MNHNY and CDR2 SVGAGI come from the germline V gene (reference sequence). The CDR3 length is 14 residues. V shed 2 bases and J shed 3 bases, with 9 bases lying between them. The CDR3 sequence: CASSYVSVTDTQYF. As DNA, the CDR3 is TGTGCCAGCAGTTACGTTAGCGTGACAGATACGCAGTATTTT.

The chain couples TRBV6-6 to TRBJ2-2, with 8 positions matching TRBD1. The CDR3 is made up of 14 amino acids. Germline CDR1 is MNHNY and CDR2 is SVGAGI (reference sequence). The junction had 4 bases not matched to a gene; V was cut back by 6 bases and J by 4 bases. The CDR3 protein is CASRGTGSTGELFF. CDR3 nucleotides: TGTGCCAGCAGGGGGACAGGTTCCACCGGGGAGCTGTTTTTT.

This chain links TRBV27 with TRBJ1-2, with 7 bases lining up with TRBD1. V was clipped by 3 bases and J by 10 bases; unmatched bases: 11. CDR3 length: 14 amino acids. Germline V gene lookup returns CDR1 MNHEY and CDR2 SMNVEV (reference sequence). CDR3: CASSLGINTGDYTF. CDR3 bases: TGTGCCAGCAGTTTGGGGATAAACACAGGGGACTACACCTTC.

Notes on this clone: A read error may account for a junction end that differs from germline. The chain carries TRBV10-2 and TRBJ2-1, with 8 bases identical to TRBD2. The germline CDR1 and CDR2 sequences are WSHSY and SAAADI. The CDR3 has 16 amino acids. CDR3 coding DNA: TGCGCCAGCAGACTTCCCGGACTAGCATCCTTCAATGAGCAGTTCTTC. This gives the protein CASRLPGLASFNEQFF.

V gene TRBV9 combines with J gene TRBJ2-5, with 9 bases lining up with TRBD1. Germline V gene data show CDR1 as SGDLS and CDR2 as YYNGEE. V was clipped by 0 bases and J by 5 bases; unmatched bases: 5. CDR3 length: 15 amino acids. In nucleotides, the CDR3 is TGTGCCAGCAGCGTAGTCTCGACAGGGGGGGAGACCCAGTACTTC. This codes for CASSVVSTGGETQYF.

This chain uses TRBV6-5 with TRBJ2-7; the match to TRBD2 covers 13 bases. From germline, CDR1 is MNHEY and CDR2 SVGAGI. This CDR3 has 13 residues. After removal of 7 bases from V and 4 bases from J, the junction contained 1 base not matched to a gene. The CDR3 DNA follows: TGTGCCAGCAAACTAGCGGGAGGGTACGAGCAGTACTTC. It translates to CASKLAGGYEQYF.

The chain joins TRBV12-2 to TRBJ2-7; the D call of TRBD2 is as the table states it, not checked on the DNA. TRBV12-2 is described as a pseudogene. This CDR3 contains 19 residues. Here the CDR3 reads CASLLDTGGRAGITYEQYF. The CDR3, as DNA: TGTGCAAGTCTCCTCGATACTGGCGGGAGGGCCGGAATAACCTACGAGCAGTACTTC.